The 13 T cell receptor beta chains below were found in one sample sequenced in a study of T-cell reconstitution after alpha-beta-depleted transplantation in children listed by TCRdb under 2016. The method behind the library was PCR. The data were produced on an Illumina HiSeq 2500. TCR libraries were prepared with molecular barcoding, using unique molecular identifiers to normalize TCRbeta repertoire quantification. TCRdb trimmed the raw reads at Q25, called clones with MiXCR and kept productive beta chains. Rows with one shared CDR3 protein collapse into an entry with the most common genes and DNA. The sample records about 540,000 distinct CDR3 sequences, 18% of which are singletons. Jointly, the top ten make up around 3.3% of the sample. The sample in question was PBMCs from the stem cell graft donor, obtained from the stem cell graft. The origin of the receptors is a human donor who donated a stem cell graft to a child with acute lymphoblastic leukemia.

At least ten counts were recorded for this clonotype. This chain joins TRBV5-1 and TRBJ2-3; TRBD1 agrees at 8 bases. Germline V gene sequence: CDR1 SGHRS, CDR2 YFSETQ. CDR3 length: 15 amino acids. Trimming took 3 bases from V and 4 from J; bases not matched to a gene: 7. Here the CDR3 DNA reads TGCGCCAGCAGCTCCCCGGACAGGGACCCAGATACGCAGTATTTT. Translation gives CASSSPDRDPDTQYF. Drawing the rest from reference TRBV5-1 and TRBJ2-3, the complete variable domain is KAGVTQTPRYLIKTRGQQVTLSCSPISGHRSVSWYQQTPGQGLQFLFEYFSETQRNKGNFPGRFSGRQFSNSRSEMNVSTLELGDSALYLCASSSPDRDPDTQYFGPGTRLTVL.

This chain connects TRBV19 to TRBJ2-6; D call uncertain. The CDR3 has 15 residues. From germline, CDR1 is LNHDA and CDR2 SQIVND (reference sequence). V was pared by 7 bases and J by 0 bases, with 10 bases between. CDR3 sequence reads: CASTWTTSGANVLTF. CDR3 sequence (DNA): TGTGCCAGTACCTGGACGACCTCTGGGGCCAACGTCCTGACTTTC.

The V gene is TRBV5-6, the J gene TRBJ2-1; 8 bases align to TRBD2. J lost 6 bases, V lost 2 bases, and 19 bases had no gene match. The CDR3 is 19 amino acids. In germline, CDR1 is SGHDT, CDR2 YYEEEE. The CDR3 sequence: CASSFLGSAGGFTPNEQFF. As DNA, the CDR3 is TGTGCCAGCAGCTTTCTCGGCAGTGCGGGGGGCTTTACCCCCAATGAGCAGTTCTTC.

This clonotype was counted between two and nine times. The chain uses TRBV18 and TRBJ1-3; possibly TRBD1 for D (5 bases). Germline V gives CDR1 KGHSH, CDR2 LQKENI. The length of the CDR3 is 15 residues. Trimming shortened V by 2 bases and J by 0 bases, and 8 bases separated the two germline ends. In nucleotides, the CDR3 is TGTGCCAGCTCACCAACAGGCTACTCTGGAAACACCATATATTTT. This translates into CASSPTGYSGNTIYF.

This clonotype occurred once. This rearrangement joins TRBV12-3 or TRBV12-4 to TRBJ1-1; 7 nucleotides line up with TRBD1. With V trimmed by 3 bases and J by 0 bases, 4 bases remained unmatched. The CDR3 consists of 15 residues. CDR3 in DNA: TGTGCCAGCAGTTTCGGGGGACAGTTGAACACTGAAGCTTTCTTT. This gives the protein CASSFGGQLNTEAFF.

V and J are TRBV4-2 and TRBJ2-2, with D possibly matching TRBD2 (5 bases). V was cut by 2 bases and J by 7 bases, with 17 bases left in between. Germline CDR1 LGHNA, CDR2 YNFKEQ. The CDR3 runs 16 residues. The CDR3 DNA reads TGTGCCAGCAGCCAACCCCCAACGGAGGATCTCGGGGAGCTGTTTTTT. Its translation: CASSQPPTEDLGELFF.

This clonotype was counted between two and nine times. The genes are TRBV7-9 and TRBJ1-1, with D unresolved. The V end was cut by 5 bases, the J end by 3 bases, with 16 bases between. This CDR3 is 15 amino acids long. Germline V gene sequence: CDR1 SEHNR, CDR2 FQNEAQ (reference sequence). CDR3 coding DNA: TGTGCCAGCAGCCTCAGCCCTTCACGGTACACTGAAGCTTTCTTT. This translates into CASSLSPSRYTEAFF. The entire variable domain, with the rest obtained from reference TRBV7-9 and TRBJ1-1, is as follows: DTGVSQNPRHKITKRGQNVTFRCDPISEHNRLYWYRQTLGQGPEFLTYFQNEAQLEKSRLLSDRFSAERPKGSFSTLEIQRTEQGDSAMYLCASSLSPSRYTEAFFGQGTRLTVV.

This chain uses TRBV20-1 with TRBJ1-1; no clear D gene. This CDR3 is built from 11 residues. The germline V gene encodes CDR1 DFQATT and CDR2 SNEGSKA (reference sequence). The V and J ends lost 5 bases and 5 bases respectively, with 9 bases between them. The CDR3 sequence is CSAYRITEAFF. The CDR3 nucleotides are TGCAGTGCTTATAGGATTACTGAAGCTTTCTTT.

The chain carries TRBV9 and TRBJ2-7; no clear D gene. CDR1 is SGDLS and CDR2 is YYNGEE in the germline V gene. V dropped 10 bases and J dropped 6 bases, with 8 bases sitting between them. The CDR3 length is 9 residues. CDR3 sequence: CAGPPEQYF. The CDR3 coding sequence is TGTGCCGGACCCCCCGAGCAGTACTTC.

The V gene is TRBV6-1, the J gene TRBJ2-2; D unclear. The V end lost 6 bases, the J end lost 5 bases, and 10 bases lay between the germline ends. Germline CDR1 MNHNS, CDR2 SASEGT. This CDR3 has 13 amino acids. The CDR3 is CASSAPGTGELFF. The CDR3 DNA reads TGTGCCAGCAGCGCTCCAGGTACCGGGGAGCTGTTTTTT.

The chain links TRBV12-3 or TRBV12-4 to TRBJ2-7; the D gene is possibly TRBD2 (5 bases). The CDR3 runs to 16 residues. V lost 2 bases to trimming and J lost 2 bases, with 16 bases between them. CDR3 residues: CASSLRLAIRTYEQYF. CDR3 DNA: TGTGCCAGCAGTTTACGGCTAGCTATACGAACCTACGAGCAGTACTTC.

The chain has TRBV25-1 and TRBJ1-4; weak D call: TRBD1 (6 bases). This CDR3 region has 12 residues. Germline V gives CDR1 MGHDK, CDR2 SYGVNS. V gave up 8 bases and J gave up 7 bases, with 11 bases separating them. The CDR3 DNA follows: TGTGCCAGCTCCACAGGGATTGAAAAACTGTTTTTT. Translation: CASSTGIEKLFF.

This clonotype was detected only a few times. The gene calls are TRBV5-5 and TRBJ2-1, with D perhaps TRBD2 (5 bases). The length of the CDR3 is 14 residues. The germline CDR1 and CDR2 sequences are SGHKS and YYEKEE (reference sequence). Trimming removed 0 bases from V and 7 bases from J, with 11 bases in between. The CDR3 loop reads CASSLVLALNEQFF. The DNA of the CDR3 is TGTGCCAGCAGCTTGGTTCTAGCCTTAAATGAGCAGTTCTTC.